One and the same sample provided the 10 T cell receptor beta chains below, sequenced in a study of T cell responses to AZD1222 COVID-19 vaccine. Here immunoSEQ multiplex PCR was the method, and the copy in TCRdb shows in-frame clones only, minus some. Found here are 100,000 to 120,000 clones, about 91% of them singletons; the top ten hold almost 6.5%. The specimen was peripheral blood, collected 28 days after the second AZD1222 dose. Receptors originate from an adult who received the AZD1222 COVID-19 vaccine.

The V and J genes are TRBV19 and TRBJ1-5; 8 nucleotides align to TRBD1. The germline V gene encodes CDR1 LNHDA and CDR2 SQIVND (reference sequence). Trimming at V came to 1 base and at J to 3 bases, leaving 11 bases not matched to a gene. The CDR3 sequence is 18 residues long. CDR3 residues: CASSIGPPGQANNQPQHF. CDR3 sequence (DNA): TGTGCCAGTAGTATAGGCCCCCCGGGACAGGCTAACAATCAGCCCCAGCATTTT.

The rearrangement links TRBV7-2 to TRBJ2-7; TRBD2 aligns across 9 bases. The V and J ends lost 4 bases and 9 bases, in that order; junction bases with no gene match: 13. Germline-derived CDR1 and CDR2 are SGHTA and FQGNSA. There are 15 residues in the CDR3. The CDR3 DNA follows: TGTGCCAGCAGCTCCTCCGGGACTAGCCTCCTGGGGCAGTACTTC. This encodes CASSSSGTSLLGQYF.

This clone was seen only a few times. J is TRBJ2-1 and V is TRBV3-1 (or the pseudogene TRBV3-2); perhaps TRBD1 as D (6 bases). Germline-derived CDR1 and CDR2 are LGHDT and YNNKEL (reference sequence). V gave up 4 bases and J gave up 9 bases, with 13 bases separating them. CDR3 length equals 13 residues. CDR3 sequence (DNA): TGTGCCAGCAGCCTAACAGGGTACGGTGAGCAGTTCTTC. This sequence encodes CASSLTGYGEQFF.

V gene TRBV28 combines with J gene TRBJ1-5; D gene uncertain. Germline CDR1 and CDR2: MDHEN and SYDVKM. This CDR3 has 14 residues. Trimming removed 5 bases from V and 11 bases from J, with 19 bases in between. In DNA form, the CDR3 reads TGTGCCAGCAGTGCCGACGAGGGTCTTGTGGCCCAGCATTTT. It is translated as CASSADEGLVAQHF. Full variable domain (remainder filled in from reference TRBV28 and TRBJ1-5): DVKVTQSSRYLVKRTGEKVFLECVQDMDHENMFWYRQDPGLGLRLIYFSYDVKMKEKGDIPEGYSVSREKKERFSLILESASTNQTSMYLCASSADEGLVAQHFGDGTRLSIL.

This clone has more than one count but fewer than ten. The chain combines TRBV12-3 or TRBV12-4 with TRBJ2-7, with D possibly matching TRBD1 (5 bases). The CDR3 covers 13 residues. V lost 6 bases to trimming and J lost 0 bases, with 9 bases between them. The CDR3 DNA sequence: TGTGCCAGCAGCCGACAGTTCTCCTACGAGCAGTACTTC. Amino acid sequence: CASSRQFSYEQYF.

In this sample, this clone turned up a few times. The V call is TRBV6-5, the J call TRBJ2-2, with D hard to call. CDR1 MNHEY and CDR2 SVGAGI come from the germline V gene. CDR3 length: 13 amino acids. V was trimmed by 2 bases and J by 4 bases, leaving 5 bases between them. The CDR3 DNA reads as TGTGCCAGCAGTTACCAGCCCACCGGGGAGCTGTTTTTT. Translated, it gives CASSYQPTGELFF.

The V call is TRBV6-6, the J call TRBJ2-1, with D tentatively TRBD1 or TRBD2 (6 bases each). The ends were cut back, 8 bases at V and 6 bases at J, with 17 bases in the middle. This CDR3 contains 14 residues. The germline gives CDR1 MNHNY, CDR2 SVGAGI (reference sequence). The CDR3 bases are TGTGCCAGCTCTTCCGGGGGCTCGGGCAATGAGCAGTTCTTC. Its protein is CASSSGGSGNEQFF.

The chain recombines TRBV5-6 with TRBJ1-2; TRBD1 matches at 8 bases. The V and J ends lost 0 bases and 5 bases, in that order; junction bases with no gene match: 0. There are 13 residues in the CDR3. The germline V gene has CDR1 SGHDT and CDR2 YYEEEE. Written as DNA, the CDR3 is TGTGCCAGCAGCTTGGGGACAGGGTATGGCTACACCTTC. Translated: CASSLGTGYGYTF. Looking up the rest from reference TRBV5-6 and TRBJ1-2 gives the full variable domain: DAGVTQSPTHLIKTRGQQVTLRCSPKSGHDTVSWYQQALGQGPQFIFQYYEEEERQRGNFPDRFSGHQFPNYSSELNVNALLLGDSALYLCASSLGTGYGYTFGSGTRLTVV.

The V gene is TRBV7-9, the J gene TRBJ1-1, with a tentative D call TRBD1 (6 bases). This CDR3 spans 13 amino acids. Germline loops: CDR1 SEHNR, CDR2 FQNEAQ (reference sequence). Trimming took off 5 bases at V and 4 bases at J, with 11 bases between the two ends. For the CDR3, the DNA is TGTGCCAGCAGCGGTCAGGGGTTCACTGAAGCTTTCTTT. It specifies CASSGQGFTEAFF.

This chain uses TRBV4-1 with TRBJ1-2; D gene ambiguous. This CDR3 contains 13 residues. Trimming shortened V by 4 bases and J by 2 bases, and 8 bases separated the two germline ends. Germline V lookup: CDR1 MGHRA, CDR2 YSYEKL. The CDR3 region has the DNA TGCGCCAGCAGCCCCACCGGGAACTATGGCTACACCTTC. Translated, it gives CASSPTGNYGYTF.